The T cell receptor (beta chain) under discussion was sequenced for a study of resident and recirculating memory T cells in vitiligo. Study-level background: Whole samples, not sorted cells, were homogenized and used for genomic DNA extraction.

Clones were read by immunoSEQ multiplex PCR, and TCRdb kept only the in-frame ones, dropping some. The sample consists of 65,000 to 80,000 clones, under 95% of them appearing once. With V trimmed by 2 bases and J by 7 bases, 11 bases remained unmatched. The CDR3 has 16 amino acids. CDR1 is SEHNR, CDR2 FQNEAQ, per germline (reference sequence). Material: blood. This clonotype was sampled from a male donor with vitiligo. The chain couples TRBV7-9 to TRBJ1-2; 9 nucleotides line up with TRBD1. CDR3 nucleotides: TGTGCCAGCAGCTTACTTCGTTTGGGGGACAGGGTTGGCTACACCTTC. Protein product: CASSLLRLGDRVGYTF.